This T cell receptor (beta chain) comes out of a study of Ad26.COV2.S vaccination and SARS-CoV-2 variants. Study-level findings and limits: Spike-specific responses of CD8+ and CD4+ T cells were reported to display substantial breadth after vaccination.

Profiled with immunoSEQ multiplex PCR; TCRdb holds only in-frame clones, not every one. The sample contains a few hundred thousand clones, roughly 88% of which appear only once. This CDR3 has 15 amino acids. The V and J ends lost 2 bases and 5 bases respectively, with 12 bases between them. Germline lookup yields CDR1 MNHEY and CDR2 SVGAGI. Described treatment: roughly 18 received Ad26.COV2.S at low or high dose, single or two shots; about 5 received placebo; per-sample allocation not given. Day 63 after the first vaccine or placebo injection was the time point for sampling. Worth noting for this clone: Antigen: not known.

The sample in question was peripheral blood, obtained in a trial of Ad26.COV2.S vaccine versus placebo. The chain recombines TRBV6-5 with TRBJ1-4; D gene ambiguous. This TCR was recovered from a person aged 18-65 years who received the Ad26.COV2.S COVID-19 vaccine or a placebo. CDR3 region: CASSYRRGWNEKLFF. As DNA, the CDR3 is TGTGCCAGCAGTTACCGGCGCGGATGGAATGAAAAACTGTTTTTT.